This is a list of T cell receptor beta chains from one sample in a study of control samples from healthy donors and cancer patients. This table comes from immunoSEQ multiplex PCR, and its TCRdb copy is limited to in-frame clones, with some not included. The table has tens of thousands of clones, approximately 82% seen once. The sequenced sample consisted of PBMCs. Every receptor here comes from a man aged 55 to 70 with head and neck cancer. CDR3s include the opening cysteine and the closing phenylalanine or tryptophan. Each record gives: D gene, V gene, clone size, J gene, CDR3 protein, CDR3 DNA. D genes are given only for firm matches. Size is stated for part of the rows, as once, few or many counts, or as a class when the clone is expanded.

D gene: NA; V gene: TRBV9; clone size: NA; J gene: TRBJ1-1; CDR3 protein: CASSVALRATEAFF; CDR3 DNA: TGTGCCAGCAGCGTAGCCCTTAGGGCCACTGAAGCTTTCTTT
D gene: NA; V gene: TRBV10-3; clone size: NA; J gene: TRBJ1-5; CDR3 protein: CAISESMGAGALPQHF; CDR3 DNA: TGTGCCATCAGTGAGTCGATGGGGGCAGGGGCCCTGCCCCAGCATTTT
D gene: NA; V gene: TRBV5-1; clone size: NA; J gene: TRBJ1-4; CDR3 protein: CASSHRSREMGEKLFF; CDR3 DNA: TGCGCCAGCAGTCACCGAAGCAGGGAGATGGGTGAAAAACTGTTTTTT
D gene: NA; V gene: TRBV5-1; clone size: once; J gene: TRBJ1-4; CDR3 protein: CASSFFAGTNEKLFF; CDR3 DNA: TGCGCCAGCAGCTTTTTCGCAGGGACTAATGAAAAACTGTTTTTT
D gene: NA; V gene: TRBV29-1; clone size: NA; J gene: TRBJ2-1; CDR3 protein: CSATPGDNEQFF; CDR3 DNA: TGCAGCGCGACCCCAGGGGACAATGAGCAGTTCTTC
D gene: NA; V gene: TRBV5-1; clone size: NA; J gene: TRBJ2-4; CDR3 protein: CASSLGQGLKNIQYF; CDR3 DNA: TGCGCCAGCAGCTTGGGTCAAGGGCTCAAAAACATTCAGTACTTC
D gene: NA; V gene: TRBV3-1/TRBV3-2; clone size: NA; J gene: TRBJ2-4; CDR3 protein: CASSPSMGLGTTLAKNIQYF; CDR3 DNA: TGTGCCAGCAGCCCTTCGATGGGCTTGGGGACAACCCTAGCCAAAAACATTCAGTACTTC
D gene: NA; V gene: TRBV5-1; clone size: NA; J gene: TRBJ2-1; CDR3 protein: CASSLQTPLSYNEQFF; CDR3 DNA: TGCGCCAGCAGCTTACAGACCCCTCTATCCTACAATGAGCAGTTCTTC
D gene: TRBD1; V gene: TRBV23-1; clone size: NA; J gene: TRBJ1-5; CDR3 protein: CASSQVGTGQDDQPQHF; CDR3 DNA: TGCGCCAGCAGTCAAGTTGGTACGGGACAGGACGATCAGCCCCAGCATTTT
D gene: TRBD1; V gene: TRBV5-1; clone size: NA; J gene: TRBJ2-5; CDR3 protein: CASSFGTAQETQYF; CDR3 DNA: TGCGCCAGCAGCTTTGGGACAGCGCAAGAGACCCAGTACTTC
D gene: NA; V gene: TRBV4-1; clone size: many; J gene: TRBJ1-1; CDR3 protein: CASSHLLRRTKNTEAFF; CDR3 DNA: TGCGCCAGCAGCCACCTACTCCGTAGGACAAAGAACACTGAAGCTTTCTTT
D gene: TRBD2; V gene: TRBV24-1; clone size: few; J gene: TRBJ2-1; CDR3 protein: CATRAGEGMSSYNEQFF; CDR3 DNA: TGTGCCACCCGAGCGGGAGAAGGAATGAGCTCCTACAATGAGCAGTTCTTC
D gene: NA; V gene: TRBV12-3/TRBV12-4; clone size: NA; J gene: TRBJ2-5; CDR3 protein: CASRRQGETQYF; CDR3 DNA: TGTGCCAGCAGGAGACAAGGGGAGACCCAGTACTTC
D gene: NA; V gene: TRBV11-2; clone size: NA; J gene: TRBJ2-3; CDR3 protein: CASSLGSGSTDTQYF; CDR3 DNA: TGTGCCAGCAGCTTAGGGTCCGGCAGCACAGATACGCAGTATTTT
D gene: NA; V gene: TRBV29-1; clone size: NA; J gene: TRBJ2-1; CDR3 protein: CSVEEGGGDEQFF; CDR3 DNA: TGCAGCGTTGAAGAAGGAGGTGGAGATGAGCAGTTCTTC
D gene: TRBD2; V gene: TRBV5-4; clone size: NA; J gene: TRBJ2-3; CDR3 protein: CASSRNSELAGDTDTQYF; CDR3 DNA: TGTGCCAGCAGCCGGAACAGTGAACTAGCGGGGGACACAGATACGCAGTATTTT